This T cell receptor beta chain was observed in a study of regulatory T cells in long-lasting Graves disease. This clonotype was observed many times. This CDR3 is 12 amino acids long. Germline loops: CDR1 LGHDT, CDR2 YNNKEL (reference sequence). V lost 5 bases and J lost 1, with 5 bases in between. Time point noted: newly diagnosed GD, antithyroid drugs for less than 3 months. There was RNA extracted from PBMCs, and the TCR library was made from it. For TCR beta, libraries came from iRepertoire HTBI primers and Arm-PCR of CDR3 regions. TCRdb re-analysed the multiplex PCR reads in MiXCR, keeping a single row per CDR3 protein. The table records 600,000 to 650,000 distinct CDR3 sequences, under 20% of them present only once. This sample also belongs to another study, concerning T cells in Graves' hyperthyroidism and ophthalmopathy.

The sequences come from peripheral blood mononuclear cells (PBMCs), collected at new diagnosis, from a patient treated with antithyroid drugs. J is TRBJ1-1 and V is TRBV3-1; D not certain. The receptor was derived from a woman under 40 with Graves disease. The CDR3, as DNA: TGTGCCAGCAGCGACACGAACACTGAAGCTTTCTTT. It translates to CASSDTNTEAFF.